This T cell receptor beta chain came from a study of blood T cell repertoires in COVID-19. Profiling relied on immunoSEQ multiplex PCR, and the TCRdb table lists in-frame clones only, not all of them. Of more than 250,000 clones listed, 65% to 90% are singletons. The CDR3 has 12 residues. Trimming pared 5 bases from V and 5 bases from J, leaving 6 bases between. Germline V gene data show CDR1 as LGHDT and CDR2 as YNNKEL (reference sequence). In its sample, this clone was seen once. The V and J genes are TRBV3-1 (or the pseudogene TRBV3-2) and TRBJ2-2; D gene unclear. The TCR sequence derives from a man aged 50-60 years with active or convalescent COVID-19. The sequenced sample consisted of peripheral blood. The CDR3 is CASSSNTGELFF. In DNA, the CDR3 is TGTGCCAGCAGCTCTAATACCGGGGAGCTGTTTTTT.